These 6 T cell receptor beta chains came from one sample sequenced in a study of blood T cells in healthy people across ages. Primers used in a second PCR of roughly 7 to 12 cycles were a sample-barcoded 5' primer and a J-beta primer mix. Each CDR3 protein is one row after TCRdb ran MiXCR on the 5' RACE reads. Of roughly 1.5 million distinct CDR3 sequences listed, approximately 42% were seen once; the top ten hold about 4.1%. Sequencing used blood. The receptors were sampled from a woman aged 18-29 years in good health.

V usage is TRBV7-9 and J usage is TRBJ2-2; D gene uncertain. Germline V gene data show CDR1 as SEHNR and CDR2 as FQNEAQ (reference sequence). The CDR3 spans 11 residues. Trimming took off 7 bases at V and 2 bases at J, with 2 bases between the two ends. The CDR3 protein is CASKNTGELFF. For the CDR3, the DNA is TGTGCCAGCAAAAACACCGGGGAGCTGTTTTTT.

The CDR3 spells CASSALTPATETQYF. The CDR3 region has the DNA TGTGCCAGCAGTGCCCTGACCCCGGCTACCGAGACCCAGTACTTC. The gene calls are TRBV25-1 and TRBJ2-5, with unresolved D. The CDR3 length is 15 residues. Germline values: CDR1 MGHDK, CDR2 SYGVNS. Trimming left V 4 bases short and J 5 bases short, with 17 bases between.

This clonotype was picked up one time. The chain is built from TRBV12-3 or TRBV12-4 and TRBJ1-2; the D is unclear. The ends were cut back, 3 bases at V and 8 bases at J, with 19 bases in the middle. The CDR3 extends over 15 amino acids. CDR3 DNA: TGTGCCAGCAGTTTGTTTAGCTTGTCACTTTGGGGCTACACCTTC. Protein sequence: CASSLFSLSLWGYTF.

About this clonotype: This may arise from a read error, as a much more abundant clone is one base away. The V and J genes are TRBV10-3 and TRBJ2-1, with D unresolved. This CDR3 comprises 13 residues. Germline V gene lookup returns CDR1 ENHRY and CDR2 SYGVKD. The CDR3 reads CAITESPGNELFF. In DNA form, the CDR3 reads TGTGCCATCACGGAGAGCCCTGGGAATGAGCTGTTCTTC.

Concerning this clonotype itself: With a much larger clone just one base away, this may be a read error. This rearrangement joins TRBV6-2 or TRBV6-3 to TRBJ2-7, with 9 bases identical to TRBD1. V gave up 5 bases and J gave up 2 bases; unmatched junction bases: 7. CDR1 is MNHEY, CDR2 SVGEGT, per germline. The CDR3 consists of 15 residues. CDR3 bases: TGTGCCAGCAGTGGACCGGGACAGGGACCCTACGAGCAGTACTTC. It yields the protein CASSGPGQGPYEQYF.

This rearrangement joins TRBV5-1 to TRBJ2-1; TRBD2 matches at 8 bases. The J call may be faulty, since TRBJ2-7 better matches the DNA end. The CDR3 totals 14 residues. Germline lookup yields CDR1 SGHRS and CDR2 YFSETQ. The CDR3 DNA reads as TGCGCCAGCAGCTCCGGGACTAGTTATGCCGAGCAGTACTTC. Amino acids: CASSSGTSYAEQYF.